This T cell receptor beta chain was profiled in a study of OX40 agonist ivuxolimab in advanced cancers. Study background: Ivuxolimab is an agonistic anti-OX40 (CD134) antibody, and patients were treated with it.

With regard to this clone: Antigen unknown.

The assay was immunoSEQ multiplex PCR, and TCRdb's table has in-frame clones only and misses some. Here the sample spans some 74,000 clones, 65% to 90% being singletons. CDR3 length: 13 amino acids. Germline-derived CDR1 and CDR2 are MNHNS and SASEGT. The V gene lost 8 bases and the J gene lost 5 bases, with 15 bases spanning the gap. Overall study results and limits: In the expanded peripheral T cells, antigen specificity was never determined. On average, a greater number of expanded clones characterised CD8+ T cells relative to CD4+.

V gene TRBV6-1 combines with J gene TRBJ1-1; D is uncertain. The sequence was collected from an adult with an advanced solid tumor such as melanoma, head and neck, liver or kidney cancer. The specimen comprised CD4+ or CD8+ T cells sorted from blood, sampled in a trial of the OX40 agonist ivuxolimab. CDR3 DNA: TGTGCCAGCTGCATCCGGCCGGGGACTGAAGCTTTCTTT. Translating it yields CASCIRPGTEAFF.